This TCR beta chain was identified during a study of T cell changes during pregnancy in multiple sclerosis. The CDR3 runs 19 residues. Profiled with immunoSEQ multiplex PCR; TCRdb holds only in-frame clones, not every one. The sample has tens of thousands of clones; roughly 90% are singletons. The receptor's source is a female donor with multiple sclerosis, enrolled in a pregnancy study. The sequencing used CD4+ T cells from peripheral blood mononuclear cells, collected in the first trimester of pregnancy. The genes are TRBV12-2 and TRBJ2-7; the tabulated D call, TRBD2, remains unverified against the DNA. TRBV12-2 is recorded as a pseudogene. As DNA, the CDR3 is TGTGCAAGTCGCTTGAGAGCGGGAGCCACTTATTCTGGGTCCTACGAGCAGTACTTC. It is translated as CASRLRAGATYSGSYEQYF.